One sample yielded the 8 T cell receptor beta chains listed below, sequenced in a study of blood T cell repertoires in COVID-19. Only in-frame clones appear in the TCRdb table, and some are missing; sequencing was by immunoSEQ multiplex PCR. This sample has 17,000 or so clones, with over 65% found just once. The sequenced sample was peripheral blood. Receptor source: a man aged 55 to 69 with active or convalescent COVID-19.

This clone was observed once. The chain carries TRBV7-2 and TRBJ1-1, with a weak D call TRBD1 (6 bases). The CDR3 contains 13 residues. Trimming pared 4 bases from V and 1 base from J, leaving 7 bases between. Germline V gene data show CDR1 as SGHTA and CDR2 as FQGNSA. CDR3 DNA sequence: TGTGCCAGCAGCTCACAGGGGAACACTGAAGCTTTCTTT. Its translation is CASSSQGNTEAFF.

The chain uses TRBV6-2 or TRBV6-3 and TRBJ2-7; D uncertain. The germline CDR1 and CDR2 sequences are MNHEY and SVGEGT. V lost 0 bases to trimming and J lost 3 bases, with 9 bases between them. This CDR3 spans 14 amino acids. The DNA of the CDR3 is TGTGCCAGCAGTTACTCCGGGTTTAGCTACGAGCAGTACTTC. It encodes CASSYSGFSYEQYF.

This CDR3 reads CASRLKTSDRGKANTGELFF. The CDR3 DNA reads TGTGCAAGTCGCTTAAAAACTTCGGACAGGGGTAAAGCGAACACCGGGGAGCTGTTTTTT. The V call is TRBV12-2, the J call TRBJ2-2; TRBD1, the table's D call, lacks a check against the DNA. TRBV12-2 corresponds to a pseudogene. The CDR3 is 20 residues long.

The rearrangement links TRBV5-1 to TRBJ2-6; D is unresolved. The CDR3 length is 15 residues. Looked up from germline, CDR1 is SGHRS and CDR2 is YFSETQ. The V gene lost 2 bases and the J gene lost 4 bases, with 10 bases spanning the gap. The CDR3 DNA is TGCGCCAGCAGCTTCGAGCCGTCAGGGGCCAACGTCCTGACTTTC. This encodes CASSFEPSGANVLTF.

J is TRBJ2-1 and V is TRBV9, with 15 bases that match TRBD2. Germline CDR1 reads SGDLS; CDR2 reads YYNGEE. V lost 4 bases, J lost 6 bases, and 14 bases stayed unmatched. The CDR3 is 19 residues long. CDR3 amino acids: CASSFNGLAGGPGSNEQFF. The CDR3 DNA sequence: TGTGCCAGCAGCTTCAACGGACTAGCGGGGGGGCCAGGAAGCAATGAGCAGTTCTTC.

V usage is TRBV6-5 and J usage is TRBJ1-2, with TRBD1 matching over 9 bases. V gave up 7 bases and J gave up 3 bases; unmatched junction bases: 9. The CDR3 loop spans 15 amino acids. Germline CDR1 is MNHEY and CDR2 is SVGAGI. CDR3 amino acids: CASIPTGGGYYGYTF. The CDR3 nucleotides read TGTGCCAGCATCCCGACAGGGGGAGGATACTATGGCTACACCTTC.

This chain joins TRBV2 and TRBJ2-5; TRBD2 might be the D (6 bases). This CDR3 is 12 amino acids long. Germline V gene lookup returns CDR1 SNHLY and CDR2 FYNNEI. The V end was cut by 6 bases, the J end by 3 bases, with 8 bases between. The CDR3 coding sequence is TGTGCCAGCAGGGGAGGAAAAGAGACCCAGTACTTC. This gives the protein CASRGGKETQYF.

The chain links TRBV19 to TRBJ2-1; 9 nucleotides line up with TRBD2. The CDR3 consists of 15 residues. Germline assignment: CDR1 LNHDA and CDR2 SQIVND (reference sequence). J lost 4 bases, V lost 7 bases, and 8 bases had no gene match. CDR3 region: CASKVTSGDYNEQFF. The CDR3 nucleotides are TGTGCCAGTAAAGTGACTAGCGGAGATTACAATGAGCAGTTCTTC. The full variable domain, with the rest looked up from reference TRBV19 and TRBJ2-1, is DGGITQSPKYLFRKEGQNVTLSCEQNLNHDAMYWYRQDPGQGLRLIYYSQIVNDFQKGDIAEGYSVSREKKESFPLTVTSAQKNPTAFYLCASKVTSGDYNEQFFGPGTRLTVL.